One T cell receptor beta chain is described in this entry. Per the original methods: Nucleated cell counts were estimated from reference gene primer amplification. TCRdb's table, derived via immunoSEQ multiplex PCR, lists solely in-frame clones and lacks some. That table furnishes V, J and clone size, whereas the DNA furnished D and trimming. The profile shows a few hundred thousand clones, about 89% of them singletons. The data are from a study of blood T cell repertoires in COVID-19. Looking at the study overall: Donors in the United States, Italy and Spain gave samples during acute or convalescent COVID-19. From T cells, B-cell-depleted T cells, or PBMCs came the material, which was cDNA or gDNA.

V gave up 1 base and J gave up 3 bases, with 4 bases separating them. This CDR3 region has 13 residues. CDR1 is SGHAT and CDR2 is FQNNGV in the germline V gene. This chain joins TRBV11-2 and TRBJ1-5; D gene ambiguous. The sequencing input was peripheral blood. This TCR derives from a man aged 25-40 years with acute or convalescent COVID-19. CDR3 protein: CASSLGLNQPQHF. The CDR3 DNA reads TGTGCCAGCAGCTTAGGGCTCAATCAGCCCCAGCATTTT.